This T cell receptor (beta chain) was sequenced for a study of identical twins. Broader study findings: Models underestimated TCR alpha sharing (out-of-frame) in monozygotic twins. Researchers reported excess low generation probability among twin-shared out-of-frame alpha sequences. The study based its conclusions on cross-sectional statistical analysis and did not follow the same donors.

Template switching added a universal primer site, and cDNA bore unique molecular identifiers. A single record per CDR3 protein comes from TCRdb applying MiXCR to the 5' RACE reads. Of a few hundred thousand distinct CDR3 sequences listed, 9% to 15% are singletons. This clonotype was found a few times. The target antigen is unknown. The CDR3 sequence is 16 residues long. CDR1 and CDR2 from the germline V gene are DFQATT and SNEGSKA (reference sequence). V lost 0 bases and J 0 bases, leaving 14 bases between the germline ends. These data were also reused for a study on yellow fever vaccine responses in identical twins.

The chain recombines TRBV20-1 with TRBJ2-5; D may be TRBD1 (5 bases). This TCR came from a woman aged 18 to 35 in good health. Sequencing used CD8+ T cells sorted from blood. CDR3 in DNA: TGCAGTGCTAGAGACCGAGAGACAGCCTACCAAGAGACCCAGTACTTC. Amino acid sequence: CSARDRETAYQETQYF.